This T cell receptor beta chain originates from a study of T cells in Graves' hyperthyroidism and ophthalmopathy. The CDR3 is made up of 15 amino acids. V trimming: 3 bases; J trimming: 5 bases; junction bases outside the gene matches: 6. Germline V gives CDR1 MDHEN, CDR2 SYDVKM. Researchers took RNA transcripts and amplified the TCR beta CDR3 regions from them. First-round RT-PCR of the TCR CDR3 relied on the HTBI primer set. Using its own MiXCR run on the multiplex PCR reads, TCRdb lists one record per CDR3 protein. Of about 500,000 distinct CDR3 sequences in the sample, 16% were seen once. Sequencing was done on a sample of blood. The TCR sequence derives from a woman aged 18-29 years with Graves' hyperthyroidism. This rearrangement joins TRBV28 to TRBJ2-2; 7 bases line up with TRBD2. The CDR3 here is CASSLAGDATGELFF. As DNA, the CDR3 is TGTGCCAGCAGTTTGGCGGGAGATGCAACCGGGGAGCTGTTTTTT. Full variable domain (rest looked up from reference TRBV28 and TRBJ2-2): DVKVTQSSRYLVKRTGEKVFLECVQDMDHENMFWYRQDPGLGLRLIYFSYDVKMKEKGDIPEGYSVSREKKERFSLILESASTNQTSMYLCASSLAGDATGELFFGEGSRLTVL.